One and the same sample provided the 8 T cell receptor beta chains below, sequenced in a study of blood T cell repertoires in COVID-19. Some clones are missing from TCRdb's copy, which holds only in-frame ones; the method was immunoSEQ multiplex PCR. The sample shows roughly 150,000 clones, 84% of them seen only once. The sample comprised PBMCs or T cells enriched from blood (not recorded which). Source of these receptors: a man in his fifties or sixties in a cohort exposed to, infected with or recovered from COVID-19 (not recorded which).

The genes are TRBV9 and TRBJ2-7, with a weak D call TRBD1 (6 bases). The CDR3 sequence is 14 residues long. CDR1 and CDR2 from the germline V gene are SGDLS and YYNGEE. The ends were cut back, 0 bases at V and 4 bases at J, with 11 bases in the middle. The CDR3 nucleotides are TGTGCCAGCAGCGTAGCTACGGGACAATACGAGCAGTACTTC. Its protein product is CASSVATGQYEQYF. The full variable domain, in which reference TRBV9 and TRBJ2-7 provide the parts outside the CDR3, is DSGVTQTPKHLITATGQRVTLRCSPRSGDLSVYWYQQSLDQGLQFLIQYYNGEERAKGNILERFSAQQFPDLHSELNLSSLELGDSALYFCASSVATGQYEQYFGPGTRLTVT.

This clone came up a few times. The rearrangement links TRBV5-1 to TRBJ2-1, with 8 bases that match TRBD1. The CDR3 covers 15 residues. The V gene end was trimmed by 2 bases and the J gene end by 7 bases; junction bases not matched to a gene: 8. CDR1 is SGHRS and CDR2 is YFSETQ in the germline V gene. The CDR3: CASSFGQGGGNEQFF. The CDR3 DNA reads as TGCGCCAGCAGCTTTGGACAGGGTGGGGGTAATGAGCAGTTCTTC.

Here the CDR3 DNA reads TGCGCCAGCAGCCAAGATGCGGGTACGGGCACAGATACGCAGTATTTT. Translation gives CASSQDAGTGTDTQYF. The V and J genes are TRBV4-3 and TRBJ2-3; tentatively, D is TRBD2 (5 bases). Trimming cost V 0 bases and J 1 base, with 11 bases left between them. The CDR3 is 16 amino acids. From germline, CDR1 is LGHNA and CDR2 YSLEER.

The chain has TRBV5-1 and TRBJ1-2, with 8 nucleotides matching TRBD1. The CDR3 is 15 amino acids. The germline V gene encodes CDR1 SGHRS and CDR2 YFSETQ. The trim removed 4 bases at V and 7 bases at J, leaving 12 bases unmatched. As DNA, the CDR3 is TGCGCCAGCAGCAAGGACAGGGTAGAAGTGAGTGGCTACACCTTC. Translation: CASSKDRVEVSGYTF.

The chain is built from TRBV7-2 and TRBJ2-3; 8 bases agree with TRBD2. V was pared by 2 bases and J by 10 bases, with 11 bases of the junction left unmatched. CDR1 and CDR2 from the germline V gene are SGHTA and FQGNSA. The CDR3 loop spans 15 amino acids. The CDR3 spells CASSLTSGGGAAQYF. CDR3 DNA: TGTGCCAGCAGCTTAACTAGCGGTGGCGGGGCGGCGCAGTATTTT.

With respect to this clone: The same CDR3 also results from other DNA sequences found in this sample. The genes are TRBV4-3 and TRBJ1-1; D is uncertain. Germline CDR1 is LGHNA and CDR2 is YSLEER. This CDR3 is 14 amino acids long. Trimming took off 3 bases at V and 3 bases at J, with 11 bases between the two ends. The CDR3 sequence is CASSQDRGDTEAFF. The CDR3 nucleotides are TGCGCCAGCAGCCAGGACCGGGGAGACACTGAAGCTTTCTTT.

The CDR3 here is CASSGGHPYEQYF. The CDR3 DNA follows: TGTGCCAGCAGTGGGGGACACCCCTACGAGCAGTACTTC. This chain joins TRBV2 and TRBJ2-7; the D gene is possibly TRBD1 (6 bases). The length of the CDR3 is 13 residues. Germline V gene lookup returns CDR1 SNHLY and CDR2 FYNNEI. V lost 4 bases to trimming and J lost 2 bases, with 9 bases between them.

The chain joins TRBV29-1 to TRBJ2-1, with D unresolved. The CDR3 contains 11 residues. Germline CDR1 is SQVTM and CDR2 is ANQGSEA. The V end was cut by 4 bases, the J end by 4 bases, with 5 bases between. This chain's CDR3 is CSVGRYNEQFF. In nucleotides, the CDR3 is TGCAGCGTTGGTCGTTACAATGAGCAGTTCTTC.